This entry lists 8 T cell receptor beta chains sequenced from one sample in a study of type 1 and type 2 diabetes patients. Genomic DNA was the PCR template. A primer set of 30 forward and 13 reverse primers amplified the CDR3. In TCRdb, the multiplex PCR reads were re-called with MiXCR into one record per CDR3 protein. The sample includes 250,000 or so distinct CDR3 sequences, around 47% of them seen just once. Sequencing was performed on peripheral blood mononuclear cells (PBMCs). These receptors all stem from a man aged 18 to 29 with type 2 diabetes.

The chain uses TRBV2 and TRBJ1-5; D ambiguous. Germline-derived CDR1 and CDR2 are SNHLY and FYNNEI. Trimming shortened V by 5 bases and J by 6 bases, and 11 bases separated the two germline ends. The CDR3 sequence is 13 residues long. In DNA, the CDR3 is TGTGCCAGCAGTCCCCAGGAGTTTCAGCCCCAGCATTTT. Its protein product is CASSPQEFQPQHF.

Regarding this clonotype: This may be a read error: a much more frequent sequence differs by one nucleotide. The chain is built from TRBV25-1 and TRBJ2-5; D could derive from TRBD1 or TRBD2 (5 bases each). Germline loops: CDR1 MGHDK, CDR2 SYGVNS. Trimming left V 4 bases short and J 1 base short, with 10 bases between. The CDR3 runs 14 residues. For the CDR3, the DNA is TGTGCCAGCAGTGGAAGGGACGGCCAAGAGACCCAGTACTTC. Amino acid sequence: CASSGRDGQETQYF.

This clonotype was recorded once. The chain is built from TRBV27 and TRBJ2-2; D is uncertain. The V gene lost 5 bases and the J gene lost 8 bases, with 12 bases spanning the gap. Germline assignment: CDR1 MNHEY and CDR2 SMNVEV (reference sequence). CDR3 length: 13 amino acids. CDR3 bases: TGTGCCAGCAGTGCGTCTGAAGTGGGGGAGCTGTTTTTT. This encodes CASSASEVGELFF.

This CDR3 is CSVEDFQASDEQYF. The DNA of the CDR3 is TGCAGCGTTGAGGACTTCCAGGCCAGCGATGAGCAGTACTTC. This chain connects TRBV29-1 to TRBJ2-7; D is perhaps TRBD2 (5 bases). Germline V gives CDR1 SQVTM, CDR2 ANQGSEA. V dropped 3 bases and J dropped 7 bases, with 19 bases sitting between them. This CDR3 is 14 amino acids long.

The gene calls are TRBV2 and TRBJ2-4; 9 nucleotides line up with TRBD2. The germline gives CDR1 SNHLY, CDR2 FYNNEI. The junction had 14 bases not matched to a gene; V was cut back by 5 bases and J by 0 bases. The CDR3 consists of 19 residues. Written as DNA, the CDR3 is TGTGCCAGCAGTCACTTGGGACTAGCTGACCCCTTAGCCAAAAACATTCAGTACTTC. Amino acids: CASSHLGLADPLAKNIQYF.

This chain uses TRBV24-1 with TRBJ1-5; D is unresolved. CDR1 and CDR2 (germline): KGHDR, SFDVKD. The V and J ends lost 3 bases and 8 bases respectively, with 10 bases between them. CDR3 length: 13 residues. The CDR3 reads CATSDAQWEPQHF. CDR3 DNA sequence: TGTGCCACCAGTGATGCCCAGTGGGAGCCCCAGCATTTT.

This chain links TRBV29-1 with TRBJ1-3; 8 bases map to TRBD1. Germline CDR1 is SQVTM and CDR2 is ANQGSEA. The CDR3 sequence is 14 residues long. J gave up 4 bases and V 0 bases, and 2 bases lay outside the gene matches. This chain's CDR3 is CSVEDRGLGNTIYF. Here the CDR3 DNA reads TGCAGCGTTGAAGACAGGGGGCTGGGAAACACCATATATTTT.

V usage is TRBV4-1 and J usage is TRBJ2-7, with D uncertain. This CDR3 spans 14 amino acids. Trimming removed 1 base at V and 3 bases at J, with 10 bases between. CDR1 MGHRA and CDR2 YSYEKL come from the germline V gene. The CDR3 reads CASSQVGYDYEQYF. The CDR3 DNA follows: TGCGCCAGCAGCCAAGTAGGCTACGACTACGAGCAGTACTTC.